The clone carrying this T cell receptor beta chain came up many times. The target antigen is unknown. As part of library construction, unique molecular identifiers were attached to individual cDNA molecules. A single record per CDR3 protein comes from TCRdb applying MiXCR to the 5' RACE reads. The sample holds about 48,000 distinct CDR3 sequences; 7% to 9% are singletons and the top ten take under 6.5%. The CDR3 has 12 amino acids. Germline CDR1 LNHDA, CDR2 SQIVND (reference sequence). With 10 bases removed from V and 3 bases from J, the gap between germline ends came to 9 bases. The sample originates from a study of early T cells in non-severe SARS-CoV-2 infection. Study background: Sequenced material consisted of bulk RNA (from unsorted whole blood), and chains were unpaired.

Whole-study findings and limits: Sequences matched to VDJdb favored anti-spike CD8 responses, while private and CD4 specificities were missed.

The specimen was whole blood. The TCR originated in an adult who was a healthcare worker with PCR-confirmed SARS-CoV-2 infection or an uninfected control (not recorded which). The chain employs TRBV19 and TRBJ1-4; D unclear. The CDR3 sequence is CATAGANEKLFF. CDR3 DNA: TGTGCCACCGCGGGTGCTAATGAAAAACTGTTTTTT.